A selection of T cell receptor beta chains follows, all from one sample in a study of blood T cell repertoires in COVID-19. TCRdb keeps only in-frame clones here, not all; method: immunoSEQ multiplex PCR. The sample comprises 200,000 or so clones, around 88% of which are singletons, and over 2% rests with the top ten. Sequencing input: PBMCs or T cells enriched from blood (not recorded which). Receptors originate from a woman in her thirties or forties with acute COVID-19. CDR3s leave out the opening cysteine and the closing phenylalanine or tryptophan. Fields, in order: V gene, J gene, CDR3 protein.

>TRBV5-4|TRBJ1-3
ASSRTGPGNTIY
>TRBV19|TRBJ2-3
ASSIGQADTQY
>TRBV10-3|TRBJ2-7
AISDRNYEQY
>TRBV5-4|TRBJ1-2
ASSLKSGATGFSYGYT
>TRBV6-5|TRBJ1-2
ASSLGGLSGYT
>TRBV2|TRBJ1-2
ASSYGGAVGYT
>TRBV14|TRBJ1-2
ASSPGLVYGYT
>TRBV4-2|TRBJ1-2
ASSQDNNYGYT
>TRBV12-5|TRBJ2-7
ASGLYTGHLTYEQY
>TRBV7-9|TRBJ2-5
ASSPGLAGGETQY
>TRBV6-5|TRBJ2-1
ASSPRNSGSLKF
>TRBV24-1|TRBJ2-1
ATSDRLAGGRNEQF
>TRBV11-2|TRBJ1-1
ASSFDRGLGEAF
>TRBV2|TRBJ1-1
ASSEGSTGRSF
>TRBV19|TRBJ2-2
ASSGTGGETGELF
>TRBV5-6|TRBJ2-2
ASSYPWLTNTGELF
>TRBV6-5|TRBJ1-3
ASSYQGSRNTIY
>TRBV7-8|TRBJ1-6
ASSPQRRSSYNSPLH
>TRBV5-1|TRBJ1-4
ASSRTTIAEKLF
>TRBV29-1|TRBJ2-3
SVEDQDTQY
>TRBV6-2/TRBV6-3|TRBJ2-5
ASSYRTYEETQY
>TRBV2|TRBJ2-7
ASSRDRGAYEQY
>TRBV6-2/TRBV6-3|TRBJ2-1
ASSYRTSLNEQF
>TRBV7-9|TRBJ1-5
ASSFAPAGTRGEPQH
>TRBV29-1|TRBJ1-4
SVATGSNEKLF
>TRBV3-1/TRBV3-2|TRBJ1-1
ASSQDNRGRVEAF
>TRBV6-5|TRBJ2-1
ASMERGRYNEQF
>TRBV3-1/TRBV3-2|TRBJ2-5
ASSSQRGEETQY